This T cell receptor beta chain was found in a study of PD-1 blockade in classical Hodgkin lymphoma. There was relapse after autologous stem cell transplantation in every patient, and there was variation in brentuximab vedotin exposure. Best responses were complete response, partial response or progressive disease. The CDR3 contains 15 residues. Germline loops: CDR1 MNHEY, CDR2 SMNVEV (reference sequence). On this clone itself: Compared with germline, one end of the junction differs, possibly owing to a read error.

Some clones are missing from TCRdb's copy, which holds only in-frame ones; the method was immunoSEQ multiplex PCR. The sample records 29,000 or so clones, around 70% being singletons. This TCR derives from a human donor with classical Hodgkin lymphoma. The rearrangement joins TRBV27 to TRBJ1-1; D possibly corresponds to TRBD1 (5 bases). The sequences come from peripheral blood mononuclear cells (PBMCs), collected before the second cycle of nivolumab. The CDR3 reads CAGSMMSGMNTEAFF. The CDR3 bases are TGTGCCGGCAGTATGATGTCAGGGATGAACACTGAAGCTTTCTTT.